This TCR beta chain was sequenced in a study of Ad26.COV2.S vaccination and SARS-CoV-2 variants. At the level of the study: In the COV1001 trial, the donor was in the Ad26.COV2.S arm.

Study-wide points: Total responses of T cells may have been underestimated by the analyses of TCR breadth and depth.

To note about this clone: Its matching antigen is unknown.

As for treatment: some 20 received Ad26.COV2.S at low or high dose, single or two shots; 5 received placebo; per-sample allocation not given. Sampling was performed 63 days after the first vaccine or placebo injection. Libraries were prepared by immunoSEQ multiplex PCR; TCRdb keeps only in-frame clonotypes and omits some of them. Of more than 350,000 clones in the sample, around 90% were seen once. Trimming took off 5 bases at V and 3 bases at J, with 14 bases between the two ends. The CDR3 runs to 15 residues. Germline V lookup: CDR1 SGHNT, CDR2 YENEEA. Sequenced here: peripheral blood, sampled in a trial of Ad26.COV2.S vaccine versus placebo. This sequence originates from a person aged 18 to 65 who received the Ad26.COV2.S COVID-19 vaccine or a placebo. The chain links TRBV11-3 to TRBJ2-1; D possibly matches TRBD1 or TRBD2 (6 bases each). CDR3 sequence (DNA): TGTGCCAGCAGCCCCCGACTAGGGGGCTACAATGAGCAGTTCTTC. Encoded protein: CASSPRLGGYNEQFF.